One sample yielded the 24 T cell receptor beta chains listed below, sequenced in a study of OX40 agonist ivuxolimab in advanced cancers. The repertoire was sequenced with immunoSEQ multiplex PCR; TCRdb's copy has only in-frame clones and lacks some. Among roughly 63,000 clones listed, nearly 90% were seen once. Sample: CD4+ or CD8+ T cells sorted from blood, taken in a trial of the OX40 agonist ivuxolimab. Source of these receptors: an adult with an advanced solid tumor such as melanoma, head and neck, liver or kidney cancer.

The chain links TRBV5-6 to TRBJ2-1, with D possibly matching TRBD2 (5 bases). Per the germline V gene, CDR1 is SGHDT and CDR2 is YYEEEE. Trimming cost V 0 bases and J 7 bases, with 11 bases left between them. The CDR3 runs 14 residues. The CDR3: CASSLEARGNEQFF. The DNA for the CDR3 is TGTGCCAGCAGCTTGGAGGCCCGGGGAAATGAGCAGTTCTTC.

This clone showed up just once. V is TRBV7-9 and J is TRBJ2-7; D may be TRBD1 or TRBD2 (5 bases each). The CDR3 is made up of 16 amino acids. V was shortened by 4 bases and J by 6 bases, with 22 bases between the two germline ends. CDR1 is SEHNR, CDR2 FQNEAQ, per germline (reference sequence). The CDR3 nucleotides read TGTGCCAGCAGCTCCCGGGATGTAGGACACCAGTCCGAGCAGTACTTC. It specifies CASSSRDVGHQSEQYF. The whole variable domain, remainder taken from reference TRBV7-9 and TRBJ2-7, is DTGVSQNPRHKITKRGQNVTFRCDPISEHNRLYWYRQTLGQGPEFLTYFQNEAQLEKSRLLSDRFSAERPKGSFSTLEIQRTEQGDSAMYLCASSSRDVGHQSEQYFGPGTRLTVT.

The J gene is TRBJ2-1, the V gene TRBV30; TRBD2 matches 8 bases. Germline V CDR1 and CDR2: GTSNPN, SVGIG (reference sequence). J was trimmed by 3 bases and V by 8 bases; bases with no gene match: 12. The CDR3 spans 15 residues. The CDR3 DNA sequence: TGTGCCGGAGAGGGGATAGCGGGGCACTACAATGAGCAGTTCTTC. Its protein product is CAGEGIAGHYNEQFF. Full variable domain (rest looked up from reference TRBV30 and TRBJ2-1): SQTIHQWPATLVQPVGSPLSLECTVEGTSNPNLYWYRQAAGRGLQLLFYSVGIGQISSEVPQNLSASRPQDRQFILSSKKLLLSDSGFYLCAGEGIAGHYNEQFFGPGTRLTVL.

V and J are TRBV29-1 and TRBJ1-1; weak D call: TRBD1 (6 bases). This CDR3 comprises 12 residues. Between the trimmed V and J ends, which lost 6 bases and 1 base, there was a span of 9 bases. Per the germline V gene, CDR1 is SQVTM and CDR2 is ANQGSEA. This CDR3 reads CSVRRGNTEAFF. Written as DNA, the CDR3 is TGCAGCGTCCGCAGGGGGAACACTGAAGCTTTCTTT.

The chain uses TRBV7-9 and TRBJ2-1; maybe TRBD2 (5 bases). Germline CDR1 is SEHNR and CDR2 is FQNEAQ (reference sequence). Between the trimmed V and J ends, which lost 1 base and 2 bases, there was a span of 9 bases. The CDR3 is made up of 15 amino acids. CDR3 in DNA: TGTGCCAGCAGCTTAGGCGGGCCACCCTACAATGAGCAGTTCTTC. Translation: CASSLGGPPYNEQFF.

V gene TRBV11-2 combines with J gene TRBJ2-7, with 11 bases that match TRBD1. Trimming cost V 0 bases and J 1 base; bases outside gene matches: 5. The germline V gene encodes CDR1 SGHAT and CDR2 FQNNGV. The length of the CDR3 is 17 residues. The CDR3 loop reads CASSLDLGTGGSYEQYF. Here the CDR3 DNA reads TGTGCCAGCAGCTTAGATTTAGGGACAGGGGGGTCCTACGAGCAGTACTTC.

V is TRBV4-1 and J is TRBJ2-6; D not resolved. Germline CDR1 MGHRA, CDR2 YSYEKL. There are 17 residues in the CDR3. Trimming took 2 bases from V and 2 from J, leaving 13 bases between them. CDR3 sequence reads: CASSQSKSGAGANVLTF. The CDR3 DNA is TGCGCCAGCAGCCAATCAAAGAGTGGCGCTGGGGCCAACGTCCTGACTTTC.

This clone was counted a few times. The rearrangement joins TRBV11-2 to TRBJ1-1; possible D gene TRBD1, 5 bases. The CDR3 covers 13 residues. V lost 1 base to trimming and J lost 5 bases, with 8 bases between them. Looked up from germline, CDR1 is SGHAT and CDR2 is FQNNGV. The CDR3 sequence is CASSLVGRTEAFF. The CDR3 DNA is TGTGCCAGCAGCTTAGTGGGGCGGACTGAAGCTTTCTTT. Together with reference TRBV11-2 and TRBJ1-1, the CDR3 gives the full variable domain: EAGVAQSPRYKIIEKRQSVAFWCNPISGHATLYWYQQILGQGPKLLIQFQNNGVVDDSQLPKDRFSAERLKGVDSTLKIQPAKLEDSAVYLCASSLVGRTEAFFGQGTRLTVV.

The gene calls are TRBV7-9 and TRBJ2-7; perhaps TRBD2 as D (6 bases). From germline, CDR1 is SEHNR and CDR2 FQNEAQ (reference sequence). CDR3 size: 12 residues. V lost 0 bases and J 6 bases, leaving 6 bases between the germline ends. The CDR3 protein is CASSLAEGEQYF. In DNA form, the CDR3 reads TGTGCCAGCAGCTTAGCGGAGGGCGAGCAGTACTTC.

The chain links TRBV19 to TRBJ1-1; possible D gene TRBD1, 6 bases. V was cut by 8 bases and J by 6 bases, with 19 bases left in between. CDR3 length equals 14 residues. Germline values: CDR1 LNHDA, CDR2 SQIVND (reference sequence). CDR3 nucleotides: TGTGCCAGTGGGGGGGCCGGGGGGAAACCTGAAGCTTTCTTT. Translation: CASGGAGGKPEAFF.

This clone was observed a single time. V and J are TRBV4-1 and TRBJ2-3; a weak D match, TRBD2 (7 bases). Germline-derived CDR1 and CDR2 are MGHRA and YSYEKL. CDR3 length equals 15 residues. Trimming stripped 2 bases from V and 4 bases from J, with 13 bases between. Here the CDR3 reads CASSQSQGRADTQYF. Written as DNA, the CDR3 is TGCGCCAGCAGCCAAAGCCAGGGGAGGGCAGATACGCAGTATTTT.

The chain is built from TRBV27 and TRBJ2-1; 7 bases are shared with TRBD2. The CDR3 runs 17 residues. V lost 0 bases and J lost 0; bases outside the gene matches: 5. Per germline, CDR1 MNHEY and CDR2 SMNVEV (reference sequence). CDR3 region: CASSLSGRGSSYNEQFF. The CDR3 coding sequence is TGTGCCAGCAGTTTATCAGGGAGGGGAAGCTCCTACAATGAGCAGTTCTTC.

The chain links TRBV18 to TRBJ1-1; possibly TRBD1 for D (5 bases). Germline V gene data show CDR1 as KGHSH and CDR2 as LQKENI. There are 16 residues in the CDR3. The V end lost 0 bases, the J end lost 2 bases, and 13 bases lay between the germline ends. CDR3 amino acids: CASSPPGPPVNTEAFF. In DNA form, the CDR3 reads TGTGCCAGCTCACCACCGGGACCGCCAGTAAACACTGAAGCTTTCTTT.

The chain combines TRBV6-5 with TRBJ1-3, with D tentatively TRBD1 (6 bases). Trimming left V 2 bases short and J 0 bases short, with 11 bases between. Germline V lookup: CDR1 MNHEY, CDR2 SVGAGI. The CDR3 has 16 residues. The CDR3 region is CASSYNRASSGNTIYF. DNA for the CDR3: TGTGCCAGCAGTTACAACAGGGCCTCCTCTGGAAACACCATATATTTT.

Turning to this clone: The sample contains more than one DNA sequence encoding this CDR3. V and J are TRBV29-1 and TRBJ2-2; no clear D. CDR1 and CDR2 from the germline V gene are SQVTM and ANQGSEA. This CDR3 is 10 amino acids long. Trimming pared 5 bases from V and 3 bases from J, leaving 1 base between. CDR3 protein: CSVYTGELFF. In DNA form, the CDR3 reads TGCAGCGTTTACACCGGGGAGCTGTTTTTT.

The CDR3 reads CASSIRDSHTDTQYF. CDR3 nucleotide sequence: TGTGCCAGTAGTATTCGGGACTCCCACACAGATACGCAGTATTTT. V usage is TRBV19 and J usage is TRBJ2-3; the D gene is possibly TRBD2 (6 bases). Trimming took 3 bases from V and 2 from J, leaving 12 bases between them. The germline V gene has CDR1 LNHDA and CDR2 SQIVND (reference sequence). The CDR3 loop spans 15 amino acids.

The chain carries TRBV29-1 and TRBJ2-7; D might be TRBD1 (6 bases). V dropped 4 bases and J dropped 2 bases, with 9 bases sitting between them. The CDR3 length is 12 residues. Germline CDR1 is SQVTM and CDR2 is ANQGSEA. For the CDR3, the DNA is TGCAGCGTTGGATGGACAGCCTACGAGCAGTACTTC. Residues: CSVGWTAYEQYF.

J is TRBJ1-5 and V is TRBV27, with TRBD1 as a possible D gene (6 bases). The CDR3 is 16 amino acids. Germline CDR1 MNHEY, CDR2 SMNVEV (reference sequence). Trimming left V 5 bases short and J 0 bases short, with 14 bases between. This chain's CDR3 is CASSPKGDYSNQPQHF. CDR3 in DNA: TGTGCCAGCAGTCCAAAGGGGGATTATAGCAATCAGCCCCAGCATTTT.

The V call is TRBV11-1, the J call TRBJ2-3; D is undetermined. This CDR3 comprises 13 residues. Per germline, CDR1 SGHAT and CDR2 FQDESV (reference sequence). Trimming removed 3 bases at V and 2 bases at J, with 6 bases between. The CDR3 sequence: CASSFGYTDTQYF. CDR3 bases: TGTGCCAGCAGCTTTGGCTACACAGATACGCAGTATTTT.

This clone was observed a single time. This chain links TRBV14 with TRBJ2-3; D is undetermined. V was cut by 9 bases and J by 6 bases, with 10 bases left in between. Germline CDR1 SGHDN, CDR2 FVKESK. The CDR3 is 11 amino acids. This CDR3 is CASRDTDTQYF. In nucleotides, the CDR3 is TGTGCCAGTAGAGACACGGATACGCAGTATTTT.

The chain links TRBV11-3 to TRBJ2-1; the D is unclear. The CDR3 consists of 14 residues. The germline V and J ends were trimmed by 4 bases and 8 bases, with 15 bases remaining between them. Germline lookup yields CDR1 SGHNT and CDR2 YENEEA. The CDR3 spells CASSSRLLSDEQFF. In nucleotides, the CDR3 is TGTGCCAGCAGCTCGCGGCTCCTCAGCGATGAGCAGTTCTTC. The variable domain in full, completed from reference TRBV11-3 and TRBJ2-1, reads EAGVVQSPRYKIIEKKQPVAFWCNPISGHNTLYWYLQNLGQGPELLIRYENEEAVDDSQLPKDRFSAERLKGVDSTLKIQPAELGDSAVYLCASSSRLLSDEQFFGPGTRLTVL.

The rearrangement uses TRBV7-9 and TRBJ2-3; TRBD1 agrees at 7 bases. Trimming took 0 bases from V and 6 from J; bases not matched to a gene: 6. CDR1 SEHNR and CDR2 FQNEAQ come from the germline V gene (reference sequence). The length of the CDR3 is 15 residues. CDR3 residues: CASSLATGPSDTQYF. CDR3 bases: TGTGCCAGCAGCTTAGCGACAGGGCCCTCCGATACGCAGTATTTT.

V usage is TRBV6-6 and J usage is TRBJ1-5; D unclear. The germline CDR1 and CDR2 sequences are MNHNY and SVGAGI (reference sequence). V lost 8 bases and J lost 3, with 11 bases in between. This CDR3 region has 13 residues. CDR3 coding DNA: TGTGCCAGCGGTAGCGGGGTCAATCAGCCCCAGCATTTT. Encoded protein: CASGSGVNQPQHF.

The V call is TRBV28, the J call TRBJ1-4, with D maybe TRBD1 (6 bases). V was shortened by 3 bases and J by 3 bases, with 17 bases between the two germline ends. The CDR3 consists of 17 residues. Germline lookup yields CDR1 MDHEN and CDR2 SYDVKM. CDR3 sequence: CASSFRRRTGSNEKLFF. CDR3 nucleotides: TGTGCCAGCAGTTTCAGGCGCCGAACAGGGTCTAATGAAAAACTGTTTTTT.